Detailed here is one T cell receptor (beta chain). Its antigen is as yet unknown. The sample comes from a study of identical twins. CDR1 is MGHRA and CDR2 is YSYEKL in the germline V gene. The CDR3 loop spans 18 amino acids. The V end lost 3 bases, the J end lost 4 bases, and 22 bases lay between the germline ends. Broader study findings: With abundant cord blood beta clonotypes, insertions were fewer; memory repertoires showed no such pattern. The study found excess low generation probability among twin-shared out-of-frame alpha sequences.

TCRdb reanalysed the 5' RACE reads using MiXCR and keeps one entry per CDR3 protein. The sample comprises approximately 230,000 distinct CDR3 sequences, 6.5% to 8% of which are singletons, and approximately 14% rests with the top ten. This same sample was also taken into another study, of T cells expressing NK-cell markers. That study adds: Sequencing of TCR beta repertoires drew on sorted CD3+CD56+NKG2C+, CD3+CD56+NKG2C- and CD3+CD56-NKG2C+ T cells. Sequenced donors, eight in total, included seven who were HCMV-seropositive and one who was seronegative.

The sequenced sample consisted of CD8+ T cells sorted from blood. This clonotype originated in a woman between 18 and 29 years old in good health. This sequence joins TRBV4-1 and TRBJ2-1, with D perhaps TRBD2 (6 bases). The CDR3 coding sequence is TGCGCCAGCAGCCAGCTCGCGGGGACTCAGCGTGGGTACAATGAGCAGTTCTTC. Translated: CASSQLAGTQRGYNEQFF.